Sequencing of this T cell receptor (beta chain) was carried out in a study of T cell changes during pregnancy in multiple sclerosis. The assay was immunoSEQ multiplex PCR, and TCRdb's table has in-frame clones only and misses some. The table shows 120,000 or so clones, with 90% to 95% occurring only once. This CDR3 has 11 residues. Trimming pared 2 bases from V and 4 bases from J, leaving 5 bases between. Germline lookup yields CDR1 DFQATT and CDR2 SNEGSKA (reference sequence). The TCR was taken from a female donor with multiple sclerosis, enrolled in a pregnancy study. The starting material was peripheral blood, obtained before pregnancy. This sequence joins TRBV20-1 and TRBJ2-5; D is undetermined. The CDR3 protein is CSARPRETQYF. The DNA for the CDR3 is TGCAGTGCTAGACCCCGAGAGACCCAGTACTTC.